Presented here are 5 T cell receptor beta chains from one specimen sequenced in a study of cytomegalovirus exposure and HLA in healthy donors. The PCR ran on 60 Vbeta and 13 Jbeta primers. Profiled with immunoSEQ multiplex PCR; TCRdb holds only in-frame clones, not every one. The sample holds roughly 70,000 clones, roughly two thirds seen once. Sequencing was done on a sample of PBMCs. These receptors came from a male donor in good health and CMV-seropositive.

The chain recombines TRBV5-1 with TRBJ1-2; D is possibly TRBD1 (5 bases). V was clipped by 8 bases and J by 2 bases, with 13 bases between them. CDR3 length equals 13 residues. Germline CDR1 and CDR2: SGHRS and YFSETQ. CDR3 sequence: CASSQQANYGYTF. The CDR3 nucleotides read TGCGCCAGTAGCCAACAGGCGAACTATGGCTACACCTTC.

This rearrangement joins TRBV11-3 to TRBJ2-1; D gene unclear. The CDR3 sequence is 17 residues long. V lost 5 bases to trimming and J lost 0 bases, with 17 bases between them. The germline CDR1 and CDR2 sequences are SGHNT and YENEEA. The CDR3 nucleotides read TGTGCCAGCAGCGTCTCTTGGGCAGTAGGCTCCTACAATGAGCAGTTCTTC. It translates to CASSVSWAVGSYNEQFF.

The chain employs TRBV7-8 and TRBJ2-4, with D possibly TRBD1 on 5 matching bases. The CDR3 is 13 residues long. The ends were cut back, 1 base at V and 6 bases at J, with 7 bases in the middle. The germline gives CDR1 SGHVS, CDR2 FQNEAQ. In DNA form, the CDR3 reads TGTGCCAGCAGCTTAGGACAGCGAAACATTCAGTACTTC. This sequence encodes CASSLGQRNIQYF. Looking up the rest from reference TRBV7-8 and TRBJ2-4 gives the full variable domain: GAGVSQSPRYKVAKRGQDVALRCDPISGHVSLFWYQQALGQGPEFLTYFQNEAQLDKSGLPSDRFFAERPEGSVSTLKIQRTQQEDSAVYLCASSLGQRNIQYFGAGTRLSVL.

This clone occurred once. The chain carries TRBV11-2 and TRBJ1-2; no clear D gene. The CDR3 extends over 14 amino acids. CDR1 is SGHAT and CDR2 is FQNNGV in the germline V gene. The ends were cut back, 4 bases at V and 8 bases at J, with 17 bases in the middle. The DNA for the CDR3 is TGTGCCAGCAGCTCGGAGATTCATACGAGAGGCTACACCTTC. Its protein product is CASSSEIHTRGYTF.

This sequence joins TRBV2 and TRBJ1-4; D is perhaps TRBD1 (5 bases). The CDR3 totals 13 residues. The germline gives CDR1 SNHLY, CDR2 FYNNEI. V gave up 2 bases and J gave up 8 bases, with 9 bases separating them. The CDR3 sequence: CASSEQGREKLFF. The CDR3 DNA sequence: TGTGCCAGCAGTGAACAGGGTCGGGAAAAACTGTTTTTT.